The clone carrying this TCR beta chain was observed many times. The data were obtained in a study of T cells in Graves' hyperthyroidism and ophthalmopathy. No progression to ophthalmopathy during 18 months of follow-up defined stable disease. Regions amplified from RNA transcripts were the TCR beta CDR3 regions. The primer set for the first-round RT-PCR of the TCR CDR3 was HTBI. One entry per CDR3 protein, called by TCRdb with MiXCR from the multiplex PCR reads. Among hundreds of thousands of distinct CDR3 sequences listed, roughly 13% were seen once. V gave up 2 bases and J gave up 0 bases, with 5 bases separating them. This CDR3 contains 14 residues. Germline V gene data show CDR1 as MDHEN and CDR2 as SYDVKM.

The sample was blood. The chain couples TRBV28 to TRBJ1-5, with D uncertain. This clonotype originated in a woman between 18 and 29 years old with Graves' hyperthyroidism. The CDR3, as DNA: TGTGCCAGCAGTTTAATCGGTAGCAATCAGCCCCAGCATTTT. Its protein product is CASSLIGSNQPQHF.